These 32 T cell receptor beta chains originate from one sample sequenced in a study of T cells in Graves' hyperthyroidism and ophthalmopathy (dated by TCRdb to the late 2010s). The library was produced with multiplex PCR. TCRdb names Illumina HiSeq 2000 as the instrument used. Amplification of TCR beta CDR3 regions was carried out from RNA transcripts. The TCR CDR3 was subjected to a first round of RT-PCR using the HTBI primer set and the Qiagen OneStep RT-PCR kit. TCRdb reanalyzed the raw reads on its own, using fastp at Q25 for trimming and MiXCR for clone calling, and kept in-frame beta chains. Identical CDR3 proteins give one entry, which carries the most common genes and DNA. Within this sample are about 360,000 distinct CDR3 sequences, with 13% of them counted one time only. The ten largest make up roughly 8.3% of the sample. Sequenced input: blood. These receptors were obtained from a woman between 18 and 29 years old with Graves' hyperthyroidism.

This clonotype was detected many times. J is TRBJ2-5 and V is TRBV28; tentatively, D is TRBD1 or TRBD2 (5 bases each). V dropped 7 bases and J dropped 2 bases, with 11 bases sitting between them. The V gene's germline CDR1 is MDHEN and CDR2 SYDVKM. This CDR3 is built from 13 residues. The CDR3 region is CASNRGRQETQYF. CDR3 nucleotides: TGTGCCAGCAATCGGGGCAGGCAAGAGACCCAGTACTTC.

This clonotype turned up a few times. The gene calls are TRBV28 and TRBJ2-7, with 7 bases matching TRBD1. Per germline, CDR1 MDHEN and CDR2 SYDVKM. V shed 6 bases and J 6 bases; nucleotides not matched to a gene: 8. The CDR3 spans 13 residues. The CDR3 spells CASSQGPGGEQYF. DNA for the CDR3: TGTGCCAGCAGCCAGGGCCCAGGGGGCGAGCAGTACTTC. Supplemented by reference TRBV28 and TRBJ2-7, the full variable domain reads DVKVTQSSRYLVKRTGEKVFLECVQDMDHENMFWYRQDPGLGLRLIYFSYDVKMKEKGDIPEGYSVSREKKERFSLILESASTNQTSMYLCASSQGPGGEQYFGPGTRLTVT.

Many counts were recorded for this clonotype. The CDR3 sequence: CASSESQLGNTGELFF. The CDR3 DNA follows: TGCGCCAGCAGTGAGTCGCAACTAGGGAACACCGGGGAGCTGTTTTTT. The chain joins TRBV10-1 to TRBJ2-2, with D perhaps TRBD2 (5 bases). The V end lost 0 bases, the J end lost 1 base, and 9 bases lay between the germline ends. CDR1 is WNHNN, CDR2 SYGVQD, per germline (reference sequence). CDR3 length equals 16 residues.

This clonotype was observed a handful of times. The gene calls are TRBV18 and TRBJ1-4, with D uncertain. The germline V and J ends were trimmed by 0 bases and 4 bases, with 3 bases remaining between them. Germline values: CDR1 KGHSH, CDR2 LQKENI. This CDR3 comprises 13 residues. The CDR3 bases are TGTGCCAGCTCACCACCGGGTAATGAAAAACTGTTTTTT. Translation: CASSPPGNEKLFF.

A note on this clonotype: This may be a read error, as it is one base from a much larger clone. The V gene is TRBV27, the J gene TRBJ1-6; D is perhaps TRBD1 (5 bases). Trimming took 2 bases from V and 10 from J, leaving 9 bases between them. CDR3 length: 13 amino acids. CDR1 MNHEY and CDR2 SMNVEV come from the germline V gene (reference sequence). CDR3 protein: CASSLRGKSPLHF. The DNA of the CDR3 is TGTGCCAGCAGTTTACGGGGGAAGTCACCCCTCCACTTT.

This clonotype has ten or more counts. Relative to the germline gene, one junction end is altered; a read error may explain this. The chain links TRBV6-2 or TRBV6-3 to TRBJ2-1; unclear D gene. Per the germline V gene, CDR1 is MNHEY and CDR2 is SVGEGT. The CDR3 sequence is 15 residues long. CDR3 protein: CASMTHSFSDNEQFF. The CDR3 bases are TGTGCCAGCATGACGCACAGTTTCTCCGACAATGAGCAGTTCTTC.

This clonotype was observed many times. The J gene is TRBJ1-1, the V gene TRBV6-1, with D unclear. V was trimmed by 7 bases and J by 0 bases, leaving 9 bases between them. The CDR3 is 13 residues long. The germline CDR1 and CDR2 sequences are MNHNS and SASEGT. The CDR3 is CASNPPVNTEAFF. In DNA, the CDR3 is TGTGCCAGCAACCCTCCAGTGAACACTGAAGCTTTCTTT.

This clonotype was seen a handful of times. The rearrangement joins TRBV6-1 to TRBJ2-2, with 7 positions matching TRBD1. The CDR3 length is 13 residues. Per germline, CDR1 MNHNS and CDR2 SASEGT. The V segment lost 8 bases and the J segment 2 bases; nucleotides outside the gene matches: 2. CDR3 in DNA: TGTGCCAGCGACAGGGTTAACACCGGGGAGCTGTTTTTT. Protein: CASDRVNTGELFF.

The table lists this clonotype with many counts. This sequence joins TRBV2 and TRBJ2-2; 8 bases match TRBD2. Per the germline V gene, CDR1 is SNHLY and CDR2 is FYNNEI. V gave up 7 bases and J gave up 7 bases; unmatched junction bases: 8. The CDR3 is made up of 14 amino acids. The CDR3 coding sequence is TGTGCCAGCAAGCGGGAGAATATAGGCGGGGAGCTGTTTTTT. This gives the protein CASKRENIGGELFF.

At least ten counts were recorded for this clonotype. The V and J genes are TRBV13 and TRBJ2-3; D might be TRBD1 (5 bases). Germline CDR1 reads PRHDT; CDR2 reads FYEKMQ (reference sequence). The CDR3 is 17 residues long. Trimming pared 4 bases from V and 0 bases from J, leaving 17 bases between. CDR3 region: CASSYVRQQGSTDTQYF. CDR3 DNA: TGTGCCAGCAGCTACGTACGCCAGCAGGGTAGCACAGATACGCAGTATTTT.

Points on this clonotype: A read error may explain this, as a much larger clone is one base away. The V gene is TRBV6-2 or TRBV6-3, the J gene TRBJ1-5; perhaps TRBD1 as D (5 bases). The germline V and J ends were trimmed by 8 bases and 5 bases, with 13 bases remaining between them. The CDR3 consists of 13 residues. Germline V gene data show CDR1 as MNHEY and CDR2 as SVGEGT. CDR3 sequence: CASGWQGHQPQHF. The CDR3 DNA reads as TGTGCCAGCGGATGGCAGGGCCATCAGCCCCAGCATTTT.

This clonotype was detected ten times or more. V is TRBV18 and J is TRBJ2-5, with 8 bases that match TRBD2. The CDR3 consists of 15 residues. Germline assignment: CDR1 KGHSH and CDR2 LQKENI. V lost 6 bases to trimming and J lost 2 bases; unmatched junction nucleotides: 8. The CDR3 sequence is CASSPGGAFQETQYF. As DNA, the CDR3 is TGTGCCAGCTCTCCGGGAGGGGCTTTTCAAGAGACCCAGTACTTC. Filled out from reference TRBV18 and TRBJ2-5, the complete variable domain reads NAGVMQNPRHLVRRRGQEARLRCSPMKGHSHVYWYRQLPEEGLKFMVYLQKENIIDESGMPKERFSAEFPKEGPSILRIQQVVRGDSAAYFCASSPGGAFQETQYFGPGTRLLVL.

Ten or more counts support this clonotype. The chain couples TRBV27 to TRBJ1-1; D possibly corresponds to TRBD1 (6 bases). CDR1 is MNHEY, CDR2 SMNVEV, per germline (reference sequence). V dropped 1 base and J dropped 5 bases, with 17 bases sitting between them. The CDR3 runs to 16 residues. CDR3 region: CASSLWPLMGQTEAFF. For the CDR3, the DNA is TGTGCCAGCAGTTTATGGCCGCTGATGGGACAAACTGAAGCTTTCTTT.

This clonotype was counted many times. In DNA form, the CDR3 reads TGTGCCAGCAACCTAAGCGGGAGTAGGTACGAGCAGTACTTC. It specifies CASNLSGSRYEQYF. The chain uses TRBV28 and TRBJ2-7, with 8 bases fitting TRBD2. After removal of 7 bases from V and 4 bases from J, the junction contained 9 bases not matched to a gene. CDR1 MDHEN and CDR2 SYDVKM come from the germline V gene. The length of the CDR3 is 14 residues.

This clonotype was observed a handful of times. The chain is built from TRBV4-2 and TRBJ2-1; a weak D match, TRBD2 (6 bases). This CDR3 has 16 amino acids. Trimming left V 1 base short and J 5 bases short, with 15 bases between. Germline CDR1 is LGHNA and CDR2 is YNFKEQ. As DNA, the CDR3 is TGTGCCAGCAGCCAAGTCTTTCAGCGGGCAGACAATGAGCAGTTCTTC. This sequence encodes CASSQVFQRADNEQFF.

In regard to this clonotype: This may arise from a read error, as a much more abundant clone is one base away. The V and J genes are TRBV3-1 and TRBJ1-1; D call uncertain. CDR1 is LGHDT, CDR2 YNNKEL, per germline (reference sequence). CDR3 size: 13 residues. Trimming took off 6 bases at V and 3 bases at J, with 11 bases between the two ends. The CDR3 coding sequence is TGTGCCAGCAGTCAGGTCTATTACACTGAAGCTTTCTTT. This translates into CASSQVYYTEAFF.

This clonotype was recorded many times. The chain couples TRBV24-1 to TRBJ1-2, with no clear D. This CDR3 contains 13 residues. V dropped 3 bases and J dropped 4 bases, with 8 bases sitting between them. The germline gives CDR1 KGHDR, CDR2 SFDVKD. The CDR3 sequence: CATSDGPFYGYTF. In DNA form, the CDR3 reads TGTGCCACCAGTGATGGACCTTTCTATGGCTACACCTTC.

This chain joins TRBV30 and TRBJ2-3; tentative D call: TRBD1 (6 bases). This CDR3 contains 15 residues. The ends were cut back, 3 bases at V and 2 bases at J, with 15 bases in the middle. Germline CDR1 is GTSNPN and CDR2 is SVGIG (reference sequence). The CDR3 DNA reads TGTGCCTGGAGCCGAGCTGGGGGCCCCACAGATACGCAGTATTTT. Translated: CAWSRAGGPTDTQYF.

This clonotype was counted ten times or more. The chain is built from TRBV9 and TRBJ1-5; D ambiguous. Germline-derived CDR1 and CDR2 are SGDLS and YYNGEE. Trimming took 0 bases from V and 7 from J, leaving 8 bases between them. The CDR3 loop spans 13 amino acids. The CDR3, as DNA: TGTGCCAGCAGCGTAGGATGGACCCAGCCCCAGCATTTT. Translation: CASSVGWTQPQHF.

This clonotype was seen many times. The chain is built from TRBV5-8 and TRBJ1-1; weak D call: TRBD1 (6 bases). Deletions cut 4 bases from V and 1 base from J, with 11 bases between. The CDR3 length is 14 residues. CDR1 is SGHTS, CDR2 YDEGEE, per germline. The CDR3 region is CASSPIQGNTEAFF. The DNA for the CDR3 is TGTGCCAGCAGCCCCATACAGGGGAACACTGAAGCTTTCTTT.

This clonotype has ten or more counts. The rearrangement joins TRBV11-2 to TRBJ2-5; possibly TRBD2 for D (6 bases). The CDR3 has 15 amino acids. Germline assignment: CDR1 SGHAT and CDR2 FQNNGV. Trimming cost V 2 bases and J 1 base, with 11 bases left between them. CDR3 residues: CASSLQGLLQETQYF. The CDR3 nucleotides are TGTGCCAGCAGCTTACAGGGACTCCTCCAAGAGACCCAGTACTTC.

This clonotype has a handful of counts. A much larger clone lies one base from this, so it may be a read error. V gene TRBV28 combines with J gene TRBJ1-1; weak D call: TRBD1 (5 bases). The CDR3 runs to 12 residues. Trimming pared 5 bases from V and 7 bases from J, leaving 11 bases between. Looked up from germline, CDR1 is MDHEN and CDR2 is SYDVKM. CDR3 sequence: CASSPWGSEAFF. In DNA form, the CDR3 reads TGTGCCAGCAGTCCGTGGGGCAGTGAAGCTTTCTTT.

This clonotype was recorded at least ten times. The gene calls are TRBV7-2 and TRBJ1-1, with D unresolved. Trimming stripped 3 bases from V and 9 bases from J, with 14 bases between. This CDR3 comprises 13 residues. Looked up from germline, CDR1 is SGHTA and CDR2 is FQGNSA. CDR3 sequence reads: CASSFPGERKAFF. In nucleotides, the CDR3 is TGTGCCAGCAGCTTTCCAGGTGAAAGGAAAGCTTTCTTT.

This clonotype was seen ten or more times. The chain uses TRBV9 and TRBJ2-3; D assignment may be TRBD1 or TRBD2 (6 bases each). Between the trimmed V and J ends, which lost 6 bases and 10 bases, there was a span of 24 bases. This CDR3 comprises 15 residues. Germline lookup yields CDR1 SGDLS and CDR2 YYNGEE. The CDR3 coding sequence is TGTGCCAGCACTACTACGGGGGCTAGCGAGGTTCCGCAGTATTTT. Encoded protein: CASTTTGASEVPQYF. Combining the CDR3 with reference TRBV9 and TRBJ2-3 gives the whole variable domain DSGVTQTPKHLITATGQRVTLRCSPRSGDLSVYWYQQSLDQGLQFLIQYYNGEERAKGNILERFSAQQFPDLHSELNLSSLELGDSALYFCASTTTGASEVPQYFGPGTRLTVL.

This clonotype was recorded many times. The chain carries TRBV2 and TRBJ1-1; 10 bases map to TRBD1. The CDR3 length is 14 residues. Germline V gene data show CDR1 as SNHLY and CDR2 as FYNNEI. J was trimmed by 4 bases and V by 8 bases; bases with no gene match: 7. CDR3 in amino acids: CASGGTGVFTEAFF. CDR3 DNA: TGTGCCAGCGGGGGGACAGGGGTATTCACTGAAGCTTTCTTT.

Comments on this clonotype: This may stem from a read error, because a much larger clone lies one nucleotide away. The genes are TRBV3-1 and TRBJ2-3; D unclear. V lost 5 bases to trimming and J lost 4 bases, with 7 bases between them. The CDR3 is 12 residues long. From germline, CDR1 is LGHDT and CDR2 YNNKEL (reference sequence). Here the CDR3 reads CASSFVADTQYF. The CDR3 bases are TGTGCCAGCAGCTTCGTGGCAGATACGCAGTATTTT.

The genes are TRBV9 and TRBJ2-7; possibly TRBD2 for D (5 bases). This CDR3 comprises 15 residues. V shed 3 bases and J shed 6 bases, with 19 bases lying between them. Per the germline V gene, CDR1 is SGDLS and CDR2 is YYNGEE. In DNA, the CDR3 is TGTGCCAGCAGCGCCCCTCGGACGGAGGCTCCCGAGCAGTACTTC. Its protein is CASSAPRTEAPEQYF. The variable domain in full, with the rest retrieved from reference TRBV9 and TRBJ2-7, is DSGVTQTPKHLITATGQRVTLRCSPRSGDLSVYWYQQSLDQGLQFLIQYYNGEERAKGNILERFSAQQFPDLHSELNLSSLELGDSALYFCASSAPRTEAPEQYFGPGTRLTVT.

A note on this clonotype: One end of the junction fails to match germline, which may point to a read error. V and J are TRBV7-8 and TRBJ1-4; D remains unclear. The germline V gene encodes CDR1 SGHVS and CDR2 FQNEAQ. CDR3 length equals 15 residues. DNA of the CDR3: TGTGCCAGCAGCCCCATGGCTGTCTCAAGTGAAAGACTGTTTTTT. Protein product: CASSPMAVSSERLFF.

This clonotype was seen at least ten times. V is TRBV9 and J is TRBJ2-3, with D possibly called TRBD1 or TRBD2 (5 bases each). CDR1 SGDLS and CDR2 YYNGEE come from the germline V gene. The CDR3 length is 16 residues. Trimming took off 2 bases at V and 6 bases at J, with 19 bases between the two ends. CDR3 protein: CASSVTGTVTADTQYF. The CDR3 DNA reads TGTGCCAGCAGCGTTACCGGGACGGTCACAGCGGATACGCAGTATTTT.

This chain links TRBV20-1 with TRBJ1-4; D not resolved. The CDR3 covers 12 residues. Trimming cost V 3 bases and J 0 bases, with 2 bases left between them. Germline V gene sequence: CDR1 DFQATT, CDR2 SNEGSKA (reference sequence). Written as DNA, the CDR3 is TGCAGTGCTAGGGCAACTAATGAAAAACTGTTTTTT. Translated, it gives CSARATNEKLFF.

This clonotype was observed a handful of times. The rearrangement uses TRBV20-1 and TRBJ2-4; D is possibly TRBD1 or TRBD2 (7 bases each). CDR1 is DFQATT, CDR2 SNEGSKA, per germline (reference sequence). The length of the CDR3 is 11 residues. The CDR3 nucleotides read TGCACTCCAGGGGGGGTGGACATTCAGTACTTC. This translates into CTPGGVDIQYF.

This clonotype has just a few counts. The rearrangement joins TRBV29-1 to TRBJ2-4, with D hard to call. Germline V CDR1 and CDR2: SQVTM, ANQGSEA. Trimming took off 1 base at V and 6 bases at J, with 7 bases between the two ends. There are 12 residues in the CDR3. The DNA of the CDR3 is TGCAGCGTTGAAGGAGTTGCAAACATTCAGTACTTC. Residues: CSVEGVANIQYF.